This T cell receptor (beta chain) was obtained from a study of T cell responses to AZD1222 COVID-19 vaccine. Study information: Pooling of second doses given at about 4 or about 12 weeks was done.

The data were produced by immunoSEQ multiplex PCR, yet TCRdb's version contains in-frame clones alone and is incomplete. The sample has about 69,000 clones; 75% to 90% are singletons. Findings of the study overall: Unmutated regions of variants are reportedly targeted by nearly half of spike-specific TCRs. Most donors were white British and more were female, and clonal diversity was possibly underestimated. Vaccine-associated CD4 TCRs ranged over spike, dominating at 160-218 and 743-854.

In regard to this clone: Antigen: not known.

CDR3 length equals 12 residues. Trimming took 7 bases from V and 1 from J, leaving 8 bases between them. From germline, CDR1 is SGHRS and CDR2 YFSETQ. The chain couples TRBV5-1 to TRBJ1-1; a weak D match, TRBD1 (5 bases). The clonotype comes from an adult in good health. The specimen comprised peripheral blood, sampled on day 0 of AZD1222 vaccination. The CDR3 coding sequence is TGCGCCAGCCGACAGTCGAACACTGAAGCTTTCTTT. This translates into CASRQSNTEAFF.